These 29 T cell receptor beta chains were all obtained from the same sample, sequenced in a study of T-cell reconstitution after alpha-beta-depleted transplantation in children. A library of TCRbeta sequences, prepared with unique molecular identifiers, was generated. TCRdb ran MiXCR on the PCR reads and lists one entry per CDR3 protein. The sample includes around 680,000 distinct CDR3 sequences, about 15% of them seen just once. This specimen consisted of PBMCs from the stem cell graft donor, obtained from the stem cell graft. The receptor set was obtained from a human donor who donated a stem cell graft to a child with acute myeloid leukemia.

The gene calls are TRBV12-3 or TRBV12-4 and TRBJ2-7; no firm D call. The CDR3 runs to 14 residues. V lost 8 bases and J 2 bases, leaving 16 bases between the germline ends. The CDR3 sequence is CASPPCGNTYEQYF. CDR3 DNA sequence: TGTGCCAGCCCCCCCTGTGGGAACACCTACGAGCAGTACTTC.

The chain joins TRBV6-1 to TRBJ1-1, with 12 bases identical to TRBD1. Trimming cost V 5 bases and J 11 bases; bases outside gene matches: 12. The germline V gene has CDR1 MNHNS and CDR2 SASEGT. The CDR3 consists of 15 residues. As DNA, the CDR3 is TGTGCCAGCAGTACAATCCGGGACAGGGGGCGCGGGGCTTTCTTT. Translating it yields CASSTIRDRGRGAFF.

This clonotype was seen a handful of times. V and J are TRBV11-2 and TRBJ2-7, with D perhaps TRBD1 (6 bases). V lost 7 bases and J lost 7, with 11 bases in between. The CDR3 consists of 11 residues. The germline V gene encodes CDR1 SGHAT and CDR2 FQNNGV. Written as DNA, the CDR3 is TGTGCCAGCACCAGGGGAGTAGAGCAGTACTTC. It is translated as CASTRGVEQYF.

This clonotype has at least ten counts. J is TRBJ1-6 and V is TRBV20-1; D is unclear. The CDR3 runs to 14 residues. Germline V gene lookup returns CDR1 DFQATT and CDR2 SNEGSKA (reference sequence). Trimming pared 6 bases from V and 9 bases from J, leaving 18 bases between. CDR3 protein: CSAGRIGGTSPLHF. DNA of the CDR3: TGCAGTGCCGGACGGATAGGCGGAACTTCACCCCTCCACTTT.

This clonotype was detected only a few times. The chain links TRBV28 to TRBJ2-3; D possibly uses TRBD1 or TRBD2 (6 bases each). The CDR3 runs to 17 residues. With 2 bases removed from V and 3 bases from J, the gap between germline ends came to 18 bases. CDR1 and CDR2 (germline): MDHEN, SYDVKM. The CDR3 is CASSLGWTGARTDTQYF. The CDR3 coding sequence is TGTGCCAGCAGTTTAGGTTGGACGGGGGCTCGGACAGATACGCAGTATTTT.

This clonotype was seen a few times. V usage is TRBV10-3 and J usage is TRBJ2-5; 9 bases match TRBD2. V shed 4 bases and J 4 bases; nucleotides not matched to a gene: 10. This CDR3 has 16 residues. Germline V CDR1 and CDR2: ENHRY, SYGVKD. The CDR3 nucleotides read TGTGCCATCAGTGGGCAAGCGGGGGGAACCGGAGAGACCCAGTACTTC. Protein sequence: CAISGQAGGTGETQYF.

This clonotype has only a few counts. CDR3 in amino acids: CSARRGGADNNQPQHF. CDR3 in DNA: TGCAGTGCTAGAAGAGGGGGGGCGGATAACAATCAGCCCCAGCATTTT. The chain carries TRBV20-1 and TRBJ1-5, with D possibly matching TRBD1 (6 bases). CDR1 is DFQATT, CDR2 SNEGSKA, per germline (reference sequence). Trimming removed 2 bases at V and 3 bases at J, with 17 bases between. The length of the CDR3 is 16 residues.

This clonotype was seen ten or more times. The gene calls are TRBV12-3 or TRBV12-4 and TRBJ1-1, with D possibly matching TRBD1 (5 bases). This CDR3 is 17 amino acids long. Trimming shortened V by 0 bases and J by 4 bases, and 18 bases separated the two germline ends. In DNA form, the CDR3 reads TGTGCCAGCAGTTTAGCGCTTCTCGGGACCCTAGGCACTGAAGCTTTCTTT. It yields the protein CASSLALLGTLGTEAFF.

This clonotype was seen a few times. The CDR3 coding sequence is TGTGCCAGCCAGGGGGGAAAAAACACCAGACAAGAGACCCAGTACTTC. Its protein product is CASQGGKNTRQETQYF. V gene TRBV2 combines with J gene TRBJ2-5; D is possibly TRBD1 (7 bases). This CDR3 contains 16 residues. Germline loops: CDR1 SNHLY, CDR2 FYNNEI. V was cut by 8 bases and J by 2 bases, with 21 bases left in between.

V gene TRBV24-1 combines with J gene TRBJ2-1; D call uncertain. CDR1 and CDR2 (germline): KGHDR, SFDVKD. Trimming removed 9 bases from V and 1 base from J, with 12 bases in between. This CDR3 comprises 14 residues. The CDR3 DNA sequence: TGTGCCACCGGCCTCGGTTTTTCCTACAATGAGCAGTTCTTC. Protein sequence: CATGLGFSYNEQFF.

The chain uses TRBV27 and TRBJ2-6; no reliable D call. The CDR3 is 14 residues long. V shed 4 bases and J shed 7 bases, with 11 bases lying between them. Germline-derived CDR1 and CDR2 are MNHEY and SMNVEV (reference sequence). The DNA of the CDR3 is TGTGCCAGCAGTTCTCTCTCGGTTGCCAACGTCCTGACTTTC. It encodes CASSSLSVANVLTF.

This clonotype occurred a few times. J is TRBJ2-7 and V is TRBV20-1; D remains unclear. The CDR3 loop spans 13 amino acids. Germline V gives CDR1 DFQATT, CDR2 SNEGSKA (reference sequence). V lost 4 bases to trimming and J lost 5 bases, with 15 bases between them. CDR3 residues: CSAKPLLRDEQYF. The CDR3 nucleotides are TGCAGTGCTAAGCCCCTCCTCCGGGACGAGCAGTACTTC.

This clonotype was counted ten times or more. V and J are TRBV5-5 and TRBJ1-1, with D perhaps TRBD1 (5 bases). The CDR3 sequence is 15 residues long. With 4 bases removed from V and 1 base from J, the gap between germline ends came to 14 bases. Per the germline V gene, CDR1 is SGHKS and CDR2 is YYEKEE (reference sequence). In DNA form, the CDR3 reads TGTGCCAGCAGCCAGCGGGACCTCGGGAACACTGAAGCTTTCTTT. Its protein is CASSQRDLGNTEAFF. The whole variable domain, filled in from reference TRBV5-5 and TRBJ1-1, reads DAGVTQSPTHLIKTRGQQVTLRCSPISGHKSVSWYQQVLGQGPQFIFQYYEKEERGRGNFPDRFSARQFPNYSSELNVNALLLGDSALYLCASSQRDLGNTEAFFGQGTRLTVV.

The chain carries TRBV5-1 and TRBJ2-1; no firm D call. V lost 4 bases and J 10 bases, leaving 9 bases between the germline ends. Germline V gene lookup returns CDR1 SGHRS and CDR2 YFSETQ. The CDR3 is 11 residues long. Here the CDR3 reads CASSRGKEQFF. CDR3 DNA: TGCGCCAGCAGCCGTGGAAAAGAGCAGTTCTTC. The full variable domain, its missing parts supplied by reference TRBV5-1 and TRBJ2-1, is KAGVTQTPRYLIKTRGQQVTLSCSPISGHRSVSWYQQTPGQGLQFLFEYFSETQRNKGNFPGRFSGRQFSNSRSEMNVSTLELGDSALYLCASSRGKEQFFGPGTRLTVL.

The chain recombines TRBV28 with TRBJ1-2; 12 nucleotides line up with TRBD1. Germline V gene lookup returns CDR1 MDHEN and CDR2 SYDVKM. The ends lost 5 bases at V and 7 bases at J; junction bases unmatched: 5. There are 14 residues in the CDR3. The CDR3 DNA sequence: TGTGCCAGCAGTCGGGACAGGGGGCGCGGTGGCTACACCTTC. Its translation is CASSRDRGRGGYTF.

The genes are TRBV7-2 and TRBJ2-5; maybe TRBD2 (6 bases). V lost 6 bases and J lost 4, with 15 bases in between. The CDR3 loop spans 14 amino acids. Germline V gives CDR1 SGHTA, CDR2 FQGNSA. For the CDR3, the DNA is TGTGCCAGCAGACGTTCCGGGACTGGAGAGACCCAGTACTTC. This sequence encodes CASRRSGTGETQYF.

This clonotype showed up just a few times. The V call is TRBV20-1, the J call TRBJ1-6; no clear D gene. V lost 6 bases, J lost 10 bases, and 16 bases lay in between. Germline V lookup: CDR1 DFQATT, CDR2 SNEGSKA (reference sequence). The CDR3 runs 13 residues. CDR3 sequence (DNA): TGCAGTGCCCCGCGAGACCCTCAATCACCCCTCCACTTT. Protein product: CSAPRDPQSPLHF.

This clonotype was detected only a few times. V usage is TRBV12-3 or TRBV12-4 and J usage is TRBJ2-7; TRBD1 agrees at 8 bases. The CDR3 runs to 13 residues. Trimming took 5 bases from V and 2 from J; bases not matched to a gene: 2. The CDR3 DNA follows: TGTGCCAGCAGTACGGACAGGGCCTACGAGCAGTACTTC. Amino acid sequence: CASSTDRAYEQYF.

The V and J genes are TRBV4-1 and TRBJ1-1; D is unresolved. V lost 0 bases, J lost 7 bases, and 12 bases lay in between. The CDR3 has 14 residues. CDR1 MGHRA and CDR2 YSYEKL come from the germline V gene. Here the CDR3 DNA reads TGCGCCAGCAGCCAAGATTTAGCAACCGATGAAGCTTTCTTT. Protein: CASSQDLATDEAFF.

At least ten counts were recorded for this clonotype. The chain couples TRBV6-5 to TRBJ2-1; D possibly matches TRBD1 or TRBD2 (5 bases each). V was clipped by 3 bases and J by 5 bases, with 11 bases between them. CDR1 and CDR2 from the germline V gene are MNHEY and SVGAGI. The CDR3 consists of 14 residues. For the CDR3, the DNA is TGTGCCAGCAGTTATTCGGGGCGAAACAATGAGCAGTTCTTC. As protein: CASSYSGRNNEQFF.

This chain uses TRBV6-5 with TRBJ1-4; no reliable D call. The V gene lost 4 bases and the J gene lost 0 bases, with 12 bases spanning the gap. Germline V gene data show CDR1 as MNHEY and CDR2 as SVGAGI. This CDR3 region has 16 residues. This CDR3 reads CASSLRASSTNEKLFF. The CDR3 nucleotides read TGTGCCAGCAGTTTGCGGGCCTCATCAACTAATGAAAAACTGTTTTTT.

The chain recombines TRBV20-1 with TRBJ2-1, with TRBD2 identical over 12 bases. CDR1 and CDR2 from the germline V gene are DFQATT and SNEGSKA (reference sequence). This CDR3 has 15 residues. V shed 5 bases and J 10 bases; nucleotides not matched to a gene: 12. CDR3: CSAETLAGGGGEQFF. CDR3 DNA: TGCAGTGCTGAAACACTAGCGGGGGGTGGGGGAGAGCAGTTCTTC.

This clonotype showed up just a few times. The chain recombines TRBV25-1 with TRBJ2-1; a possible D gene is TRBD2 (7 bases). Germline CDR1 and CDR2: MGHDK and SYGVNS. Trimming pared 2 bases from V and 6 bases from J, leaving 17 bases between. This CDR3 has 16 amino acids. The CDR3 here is CASSEGGGGLANEQFF. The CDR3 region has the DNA TGTGCCAGCAGTGAAGGTGGGGGGGGCCTGGCCAATGAGCAGTTCTTC.

Here the CDR3 reads CSARPFMNTEAFF. The CDR3 nucleotides read TGCAGTGCCCGACCGTTCATGAACACTGAAGCTTTCTTT. The rearrangement links TRBV20-1 to TRBJ1-1, with no clear D. Germline CDR1 reads DFQATT; CDR2 reads SNEGSKA (reference sequence). The CDR3 loop spans 13 amino acids. V lost 6 bases, J lost 0 bases, and 11 bases lay in between.

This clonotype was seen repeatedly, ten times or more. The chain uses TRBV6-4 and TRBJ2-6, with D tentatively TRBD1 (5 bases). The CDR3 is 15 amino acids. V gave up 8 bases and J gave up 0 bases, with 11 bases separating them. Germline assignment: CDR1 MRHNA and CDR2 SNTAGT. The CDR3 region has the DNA TGTGCCAGCGGGGCAGATAACTCTGGGGCCAACGTCCTGACTTTC. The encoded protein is CASGADNSGANVLTF.

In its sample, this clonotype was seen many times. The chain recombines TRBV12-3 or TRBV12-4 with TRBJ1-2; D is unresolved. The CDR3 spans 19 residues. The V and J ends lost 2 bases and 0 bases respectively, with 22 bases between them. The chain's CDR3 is CASSLTVTLGRSANYGYTF. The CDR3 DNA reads TGTGCCAGCAGTTTAACGGTTACGCTTGGGAGGTCCGCTAACTATGGCTACACCTTC.

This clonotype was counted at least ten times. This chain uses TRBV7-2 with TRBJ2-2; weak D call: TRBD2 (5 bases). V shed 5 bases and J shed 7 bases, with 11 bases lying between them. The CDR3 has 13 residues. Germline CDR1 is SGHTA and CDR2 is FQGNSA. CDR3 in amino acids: CASSVDRGGELFF. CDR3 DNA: TGTGCCAGCAGCGTCGACCGGGGCGGGGAGCTGTTTTTT.

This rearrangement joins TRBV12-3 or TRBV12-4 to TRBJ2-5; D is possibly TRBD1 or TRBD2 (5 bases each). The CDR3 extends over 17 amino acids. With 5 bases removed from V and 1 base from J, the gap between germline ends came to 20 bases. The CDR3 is CASSPSPRVRGQETQYF. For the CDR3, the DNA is TGTGCCAGCAGTCCTAGCCCGCGGGTGAGGGGCCAAGAGACCCAGTACTTC.

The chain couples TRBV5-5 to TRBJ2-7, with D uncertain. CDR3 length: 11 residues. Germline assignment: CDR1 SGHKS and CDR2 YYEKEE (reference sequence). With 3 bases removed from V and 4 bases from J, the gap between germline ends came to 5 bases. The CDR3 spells CASSYVYEQYF. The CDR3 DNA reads TGTGCCAGCAGCTACGTTTACGAGCAGTACTTC.